This T cell receptor beta chain was captured by sequencing in a study of blood T cells in healthy people across ages. The CDR3 consists of 14 residues. Turning to this clonotype: An end of the junction does not agree with germline; a read error may underlie this.

A second PCR of 7 to 11 cycles used a sample-barcoded 5' primer and a J-beta primer mix. Using its own MiXCR run on the 5' RACE reads, TCRdb lists one record per CDR3 protein. The table records approximately 810,000 distinct CDR3 sequences, 35% to 40% of them present only once. The TCR sequence derives from a young man in good health. The sample was blood. The rearrangement joins TRBV12-3 or TRBV12-4 to TRBJ2-3; D ambiguous. The CDR3 DNA follows: TGTGCCAACAGTCCAGATTTCAGCACAGATACGCAGTATTTT. Translation: CANSPDFSTDTQYF.